This section outlines one T cell receptor (beta chain) sequence together with its context. This clonotype was found a few times. What antigen it recognizes has not been identified. Nothing much larger sits one base from this clone, and base qualities are not available. These data belong to a study of regulatory T cells in long-lasting Graves disease (dated by TCRdb to the early 2020s). Study-level background: Persistent Graves' disease was defined as persistently positive TSH receptor autoantibodies together with antithyroid drug treatment for over 5 years. This study used TCR sequencing and RNA sequencing of peripheral blood to compare persistent Graves' disease patients against newly diagnosed Graves' disease patients. The study was registered as a clinical trial and conducted in China. A total of around 33 samples were covered by TCR sequencing, comprising around 13 persistent and around 20 newly diagnosed Graves' disease patients. On average, persistent Graves' disease patients in the clinical cohort had been on antithyroid drugs for about 9.7 years.

General study outcomes and caveats: Patients with persistent disease shared more public clonotypes (under 3,000) than newly diagnosed patients did (approximately 990). Persistent disease showed preferential use of TRBV28, TRBJ1-2 and TRBJ2-5, whereas newly diagnosed disease favored TRBV20-1 and TRBJ2-1. The small sample size was acknowledged by the authors as a limitation that may reduce accuracy. Compared with newly diagnosed patients, patients with persistent Graves' disease had lower TCR Shannon entropy and fewer highly expanded clones, which suggests clonal expansion. Sequencing and analysis were limited to the TCR beta chain. Peripheral blood alone was examined, since thyroid tissue, which constituted the primary lesion, could not be accessed.

Per the germline V gene, MNHEY is the CDR1 and SVGAGI is the CDR2. The CDR3 contains 14 residues, cysteine and phenylalanine counted. Only CDR3 DNA is held: 42 bases, read in frame from base 1. V lost 2 bases and J lost 1 base; the stretch between them is 8 bases long. The receptor library was made with multiplex PCR. The sequencing machine was an Illumina HiSeq 4000. To build TCR beta libraries, CDR3 regions were amplified by Arm-PCR using iRepertoire HTBI primers. PCR products were gel purified before sequencing. Per the authors' processing: Gene usage analysis of CDR3 amino acid clonotypes used the approximately 56 TRBV and about 14 TRBJ segments found across samples. COPE and FqMerger were used to merge filtered high-quality paired reads into contigs. Contigs were aligned with BLAST to IMGT TRBV, TRBD and TRBJ reference genes, and CDR3 was defined per IMGT. Any clonotype with a frequency above 0.1% was counted as a highly expanded clone. Shannon entropy was used to measure repertoire diversity, and the Gini coefficient was used to measure V-J evenness. A clonotype found in more than one individual was treated as public. Clones were called with MiXCR by TCRdb after fastp trimmed the public reads at Q25, and only in-frame beta chains were retained. Each entry merges the rows of one CDR3 protein and shows their most common DNA and genes. What appears here as the V and J calls and clone size reflects TCRdb's work, not the paper's. The sample yields 600,000 to 800,000 distinct CDR3 sequences; 30% were counted once. The leading ten clones occupy about two fifths of the sample.

This specimen's time point label, interpreted: persistent/refractory GD, antithyroid drugs over 5 years with positive TRAb. RNA was extracted from PBMCs in TRIzol for both TCR sequencing and RNA sequencing. The diagnosis of Graves' disease followed American Thyroid Association guidelines. Recruitment of patients was carried out at an endocrinology department in Xi'an, China. Each patient gave about 9.1 milliliters of peripheral blood, collected in an EDTA anticoagulant tube. Ficoll Paque Plus density gradient separation was used to isolate PBMCs, and no additional T cell sorting was done. An Agilent 2100 Bioanalyzer and agarose gel were used to check RNA quality, while a NanoDrop 2000 measured RNA concentration.

This clonotype was obtained from a female donor with Graves disease. The sample in question was peripheral blood mononuclear cells (PBMCs), obtained when the disease was refractory, from a patient treated with antithyroid drugs. The chain links TRBV6-5 with TRBJ1-1; the D region possibly corresponds to TRBD1 (5 bases align). The DNA sequence is as follows: TGTGCCAGCAGTTACACCGACAGGAACACTGAAGCTTTCTTT. Translated, this is CASSYTDRNTEAFF.